This T cell receptor (beta chain) was retrieved from a study of T cell responses to AZD1222 COVID-19 vaccine. Study in general: Analyses pooled second doses at about 4 or about 12 weeks.

Data came from immunoSEQ multiplex PCR; TCRdb stores just in-frame clones and leaves some out. Of 100,000 to 150,000 clones detected, 87% appear once; the ten largest clones hold 1.3% to 1.5%. The germline V gene encodes CDR1 SGHDN and CDR2 FVKESK. Trimming stripped 0 bases from V and 3 bases from J, with 6 bases between. The CDR3 is made up of 15 amino acids. Whole-study results and caveats: The study reported that nearly half of spike-specific TCRs target unmutated variant regions. Seropositivity was recorded at baseline in only six AZD1222 recipients.

As concerns this clone: Antigen: not known.

Sequencing was performed on peripheral blood, taken on day 0 of AZD1222 vaccination. The clonotype originates from an adult in good health. This chain joins TRBV14 and TRBJ1-6, with a weak D call TRBD1 (5 bases). CDR3 residues: CASSQEQGYNSPLHF. The CDR3 DNA reads as TGTGCCAGCAGCCAAGAGCAGGGCTATAATTCACCCCTCCACTTT.